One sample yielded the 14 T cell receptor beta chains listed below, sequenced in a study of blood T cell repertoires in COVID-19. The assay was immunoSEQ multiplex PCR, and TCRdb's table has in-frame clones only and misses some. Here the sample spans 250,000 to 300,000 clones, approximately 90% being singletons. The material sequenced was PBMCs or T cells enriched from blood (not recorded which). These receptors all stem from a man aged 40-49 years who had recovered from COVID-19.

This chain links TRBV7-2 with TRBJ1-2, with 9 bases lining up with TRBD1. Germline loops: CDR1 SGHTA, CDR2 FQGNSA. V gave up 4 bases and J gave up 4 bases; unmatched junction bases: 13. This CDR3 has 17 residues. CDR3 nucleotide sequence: TGTGCCAGCAGCTCGATACCTTACAGGGGGCGCACCTATGGCTACACCTTC. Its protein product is CASSSIPYRGRTYGYTF.

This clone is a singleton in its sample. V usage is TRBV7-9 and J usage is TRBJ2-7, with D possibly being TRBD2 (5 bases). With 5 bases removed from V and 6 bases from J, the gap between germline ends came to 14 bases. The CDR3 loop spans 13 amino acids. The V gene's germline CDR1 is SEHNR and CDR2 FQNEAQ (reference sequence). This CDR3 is CASSVGVTGEQYF. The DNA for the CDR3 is TGTGCCAGCAGCGTCGGGGTGACTGGCGAGCAGTACTTC.

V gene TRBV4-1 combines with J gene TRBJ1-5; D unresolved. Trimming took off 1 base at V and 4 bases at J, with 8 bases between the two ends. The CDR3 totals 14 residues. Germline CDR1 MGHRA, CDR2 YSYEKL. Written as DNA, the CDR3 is TGCGCCAGCAGCCAAGGGTTCACTAATCAGCCCCAGCATTTT. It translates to CASSQGFTNQPQHF.

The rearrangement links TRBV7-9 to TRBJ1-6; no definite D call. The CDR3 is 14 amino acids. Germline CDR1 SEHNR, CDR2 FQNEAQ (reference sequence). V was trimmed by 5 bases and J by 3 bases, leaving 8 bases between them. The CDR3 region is CASSIRDYNSPLHF. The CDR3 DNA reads TGTGCCAGCAGCATTCGGGACTATAATTCACCCCTCCACTTT.

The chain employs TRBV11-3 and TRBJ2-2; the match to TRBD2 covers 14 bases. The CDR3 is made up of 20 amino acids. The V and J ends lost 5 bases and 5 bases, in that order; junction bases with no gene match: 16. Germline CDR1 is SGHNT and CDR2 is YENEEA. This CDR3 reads CASSPGLGLAGGEYTGELFF. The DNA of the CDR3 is TGTGCCAGCAGCCCGGGACTCGGACTAGCGGGGGGAGAATATACCGGGGAGCTGTTTTTT.

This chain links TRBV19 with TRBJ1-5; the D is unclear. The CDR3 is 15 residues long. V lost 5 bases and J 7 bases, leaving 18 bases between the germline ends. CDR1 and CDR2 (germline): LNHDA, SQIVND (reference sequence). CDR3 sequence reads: CASSATINSGQPQHF. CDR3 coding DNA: TGTGCCAGTAGTGCGACTATTAACTCGGGGCAGCCCCAGCATTTT. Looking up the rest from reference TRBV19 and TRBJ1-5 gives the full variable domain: DGGITQSPKYLFRKEGQNVTLSCEQNLNHDAMYWYRQDPGQGLRLIYYSQIVNDFQKGDIAEGYSVSREKKESFPLTVTSAQKNPTAFYLCASSATINSGQPQHFGDGTRLSIL.

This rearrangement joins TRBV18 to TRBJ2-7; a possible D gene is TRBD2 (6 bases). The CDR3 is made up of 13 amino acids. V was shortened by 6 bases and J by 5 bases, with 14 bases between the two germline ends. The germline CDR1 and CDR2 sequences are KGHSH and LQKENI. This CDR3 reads CASSPFGGDEQYF. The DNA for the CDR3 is TGTGCCAGCTCCCCCTTTGGAGGGGACGAGCAGTACTTC.

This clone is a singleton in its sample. CDR3 sequence (DNA): TGCGCCAGCAGTGATAATTGGCAGGGGTCGAACACCGGGGAGCTGTTTTTT. Encoded protein: CASSDNWQGSNTGELFF. This rearrangement joins TRBV10-1 to TRBJ2-2; a weak D match, TRBD1 (6 bases). Between the trimmed V and J ends, which lost 3 bases and 0 bases, there was a span of 14 bases. The CDR3 is made up of 17 amino acids. Germline CDR1 is WNHNN and CDR2 is SYGVQD (reference sequence).

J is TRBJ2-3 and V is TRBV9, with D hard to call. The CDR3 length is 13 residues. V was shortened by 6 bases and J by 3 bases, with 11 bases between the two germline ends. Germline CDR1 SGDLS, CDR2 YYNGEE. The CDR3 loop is CASKQVATDTQYF. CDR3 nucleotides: TGTGCCAGCAAGCAGGTGGCGACAGATACGCAGTATTTT. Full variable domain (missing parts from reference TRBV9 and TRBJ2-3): DSGVTQTPKHLITATGQRVTLRCSPRSGDLSVYWYQQSLDQGLQFLIQYYNGEERAKGNILERFSAQQFPDLHSELNLSSLELGDSALYFCASKQVATDTQYFGPGTRLTVL.

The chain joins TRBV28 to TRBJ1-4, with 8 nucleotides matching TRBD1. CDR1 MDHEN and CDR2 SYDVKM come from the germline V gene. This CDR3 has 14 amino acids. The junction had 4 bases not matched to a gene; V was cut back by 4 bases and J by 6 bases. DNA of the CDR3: TGTGCCAGCAGTTCAGGGGGCGCCGATGAAAAACTGTTTTTT. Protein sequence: CASSSGGADEKLFF.

The CDR3 DNA sequence: TGTGCCAGCAGCCAGCCGAGGGAGGGCCGGTACGAGCAGTACTTC. It codes for CASSQPREGRYEQYF. This rearrangement joins TRBV27 to TRBJ2-7, with 7 bases fitting TRBD2. This CDR3 has 15 residues. J lost 4 bases, V lost 6 bases, and 12 bases had no gene match. Germline CDR1 MNHEY, CDR2 SMNVEV (reference sequence).

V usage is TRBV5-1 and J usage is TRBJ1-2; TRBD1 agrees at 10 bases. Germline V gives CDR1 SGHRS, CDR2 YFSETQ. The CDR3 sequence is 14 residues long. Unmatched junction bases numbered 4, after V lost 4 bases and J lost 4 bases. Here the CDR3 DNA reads TGCGCCAGCAGCCCGGGACAGGGGCCCTATGGCTACACCTTC. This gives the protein CASSPGQGPYGYTF.

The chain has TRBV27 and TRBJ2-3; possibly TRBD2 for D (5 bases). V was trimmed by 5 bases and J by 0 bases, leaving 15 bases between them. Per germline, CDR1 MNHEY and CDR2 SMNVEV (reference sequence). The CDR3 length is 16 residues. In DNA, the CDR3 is TGTGCCAGCAGTCCAACTAGGCACCCTAGCACAGATACGCAGTATTTT. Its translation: CASSPTRHPSTDTQYF.

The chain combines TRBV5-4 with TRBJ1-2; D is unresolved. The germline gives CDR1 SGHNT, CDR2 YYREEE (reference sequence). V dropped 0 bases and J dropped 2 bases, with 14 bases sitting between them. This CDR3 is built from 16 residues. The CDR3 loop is CASSLGGAGPNYGYTF. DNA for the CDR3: TGTGCCAGCAGCTTGGGGGGAGCAGGCCCCAACTATGGCTACACCTTC.